The 11 T cell receptor beta chains below all came from one sample that was sequenced in a study of CD8 T cells in ankylosing spondylitis (dated by TCRdb to about 2017). Library generation was performed with 5' RACE. Sequencing used an Illumina HiSeq 2500. Clones were called with MiXCR by TCRdb after fastp trimmed the public reads at Q25, and only in-frame beta chains were retained. Rows with one shared CDR3 protein collapse into an entry with the most common genes and DNA. Here the sample has a few hundred thousand distinct CDR3 sequences; 9.5% to 13% occur a single time. The top ten clonotypes cover about a tenth of the sample. The sequencing sample was made of blood, either unsorted or a sorted T cell fraction (not recorded which). The receptors derive from a female donor with ankylosing spondylitis or in good health (not recorded which).

This chain connects TRBV5-1 to TRBJ2-1; 8 bases fit TRBD2. V gave up 5 bases and J gave up 0 bases; unmatched junction bases: 7. The germline CDR1 and CDR2 sequences are SGHRS and YFSETQ. The CDR3 totals 16 residues. CDR3 amino acids: CASSMGLGPSYNEQFF. The CDR3 DNA sequence: TGCGCCAGCAGTATGGGACTAGGGCCCTCCTACAATGAGCAGTTCTTC. The whole variable domain, filled in from reference TRBV5-1 and TRBJ2-1, reads KAGVTQTPRYLIKTRGQQVTLSCSPISGHRSVSWYQQTPGQGLQFLFEYFSETQRNKGNFPGRFSGRQFSNSRSEMNVSTLELGDSALYLCASSMGLGPSYNEQFFGPGTRLTVL.

V and J are TRBV5-1 and TRBJ2-3, with D perhaps TRBD2 (6 bases). Trimming pared 5 bases from V and 4 bases from J, leaving 17 bases between. Germline loops: CDR1 SGHRS, CDR2 YFSETQ. There are 15 residues in the CDR3. The CDR3 DNA reads TGCGCCAGCAGTCGGGACTCCCGCAAGGCAGATACGCAGTATTTT. Its translation is CASSRDSRKADTQYF.

This clonotype was counted ten times or more. The gene calls are TRBV4-3 and TRBJ2-4; unclear D gene. This CDR3 region has 16 residues. Germline values: CDR1 LGHNA, CDR2 YSLEER. The germline V and J ends were trimmed by 1 base and 0 bases, with 10 bases remaining between them. CDR3 residues: CASSQGNEIAKNIQYF. CDR3 sequence (DNA): TGCGCCAGCAGCCAAGGGAACGAAATAGCCAAAAACATTCAGTACTTC.

This clonotype was found a few times. This sequence joins TRBV7-8 and TRBJ2-7; 7 positions match TRBD2. The CDR3 contains 16 residues. In germline, CDR1 is SGHVS, CDR2 FQNEAQ. The ends lost 1 base at V and 1 base at J; junction bases unmatched: 7. CDR3 sequence reads: CASSLGWASGSYEQYF. The CDR3 nucleotides are TGTGCCAGCAGCTTAGGGTGGGCTAGCGGTTCCTACGAGCAGTACTTC.

This clonotype was counted a few times. This chain joins TRBV3-1 and TRBJ1-1; the D is unclear. CDR3 length: 15 amino acids. Per the germline V gene, CDR1 is LGHDT and CDR2 is YNNKEL (reference sequence). The germline V and J ends were trimmed by 2 bases and 0 bases, with 10 bases remaining between them. CDR3 amino acids: CASSQWGEMNTEAFF. The CDR3 DNA follows: TGTGCCAGCAGCCAATGGGGAGAAATGAACACTGAAGCTTTCTTT.

A remark on this clonotype: Compared with germline, one end of the junction differs, possibly owing to a read error. The chain recombines TRBV20-1 with TRBJ2-1, with 13 bases identical to TRBD2. Germline V gene lookup returns CDR1 DFQATT and CDR2 SNEGSKA (reference sequence). The CDR3 is 17 residues long. In DNA, the CDR3 is TGCTGTGCTAGTACCGGGGGAACTAGCGGGAGGGTCTATGAGCAGTTCTTC. Its translation is CCASTGGTSGRVYEQFF.

The table lists this clonotype with many counts. This sequence joins TRBV29-1 and TRBJ2-5; a possible D gene is TRBD1 (6 bases). CDR3 length: 12 amino acids. The V end was cut by 6 bases, the J end by 1 base, with 9 bases between. Germline CDR1 SQVTM, CDR2 ANQGSEA. CDR3 residues: CSVGQTQETQYF. Here the CDR3 DNA reads TGCAGCGTCGGACAGACCCAAGAGACCCAGTACTTC.

This clonotype was found many times. V usage is TRBV20-1 and J usage is TRBJ1-6; D might be TRBD1 (5 bases). V was trimmed by 3 bases and J by 6 bases, leaving 9 bases between them. CDR3 length: 13 residues. The V gene's germline CDR1 is DFQATT and CDR2 SNEGSKA (reference sequence). As DNA, the CDR3 is TGCAGTGCTAGGGACACAATTAATTCACCCCTCCACTTT. Protein: CSARDTINSPLHF.

This clonotype was counted many times. This chain uses TRBV29-1 with TRBJ2-2; D is undetermined. Germline V CDR1 and CDR2: SQVTM, ANQGSEA. Trimming took 4 bases from V and 9 from J, leaving 9 bases between them. The CDR3 runs to 11 residues. In DNA, the CDR3 is TGCAGCGTTGTTGAGGCGCGGGAGCTGTTTTTT. Amino acid sequence: CSVVEARELFF.

In its sample, this clonotype was seen many times. V usage is TRBV5-1 and J usage is TRBJ2-3, with 7 bases fitting TRBD1. J lost 8 bases, V lost 3 bases, and 6 bases had no gene match. Germline values: CDR1 SGHRS, CDR2 YFSETQ. This CDR3 is 13 amino acids long. For the CDR3, the DNA is TGCGCCAGCAGCTGGGACAGAGGTGGTACGCAGTATTTT. Its protein is CASSWDRGGTQYF.

The chain carries TRBV25-1 and TRBJ2-1; D call uncertain. CDR1 is MGHDK, CDR2 SYGVNS, per germline. This CDR3 contains 13 residues. Between the trimmed V and J ends, which lost 6 bases and 8 bases, there was a span of 14 bases. The CDR3, as DNA: TGTGCCAGCAGCTCCGGACCCCCGGATGAGCAGTTCTTC. Translation: CASSSGPPDEQFF.